A single sample gave rise to the 13 T cell receptor beta chains below, sequenced in a study of CXCR3-negative and CXCR3-positive naive CD8 T cells. All TRB cDNA libraries came from 5' RACE performed with UMI labels. TCRdb reworked the 5' RACE reads into one entry per CDR3 protein, no DNA. The repertoire table contains about 57,000 distinct CDR3 sequences. The sequencing sample was made of memory CD8+ T cells from blood. These receptors were taken from a human donor in good health. Some clones in this sample may be carry-over from other donors' samples.

V usage is TRBV5-1 and J usage is TRBJ2-1; TCRdb's D call, TRBD1, is unchecked because there is no DNA. CDR3 length: 16 residues. Germline assignment: CDR1 SGHRS and CDR2 YFSETQ. CDR3 protein: CASSPIGTGGKNEQFF.

The gene calls are TRBV13 and TRBJ2-5. The germline V gene has CDR1 PRHDT and CDR2 FYEKMQ (reference sequence). The CDR3 sequence is 13 residues long. This CDR3 is CGSSSRALETQYF.

J is TRBJ2-7 and V is TRBV12-3 or TRBV12-4; TCRdb picks TRBD2, but there is no DNA to check that call. The CDR3 totals 14 residues. The chain's CDR3 is CASSFVSGGAEQYF.

J is TRBJ1-1 and V is TRBV7-9. The CDR3 is 12 amino acids. Germline loops: CDR1 SEHNR, CDR2 FQNEAQ (reference sequence). The CDR3 reads CASSPLDTEAFF.

This rearrangement joins TRBV21-1 to TRBJ2-2. TRBV21-1 is a pseudogene segment. CDR3 length equals 16 residues. CDR3 sequence reads: CASSKAVTRNTGELFF.

The chain carries TRBV6-1 and TRBJ1-1. The CDR3 extends over 13 amino acids. From germline, CDR1 is MNHNS and CDR2 SASEGT. The CDR3 region is CASSIGMNTEAFF.

V usage is TRBV23-1 and J usage is TRBJ2-5; the D call from TCRdb, TRBD1, cannot be confirmed without DNA. Being an ORF, TRBV23-1 has a function that is uncertain. The CDR3 has 18 residues. CDR3 protein: CASSQLTLRDSHQETQYF.

The V call is TRBV4-3, the J call TRBJ2-1. CDR3 length equals 15 residues. Per the germline V gene, CDR1 is LGHNA and CDR2 is YSLEER. The CDR3 region is CASSQGDPTFNEQFF.

J is TRBJ2-7 and V is TRBV29-1; TCRdb outputs TRBD1, but without DNA this stays unchecked. The CDR3 loop spans 14 amino acids. Per the germline V gene, CDR1 is SQVTM and CDR2 is ANQGSEA. The CDR3 sequence: CSVEDVGRGYEQYF.

CDR3 protein: CAISEGTGAVEGTEAFF. The rearrangement joins TRBV10-3 to TRBJ1-1; TCRdb indicates TRBD1, and absent DNA this call remains unverified. CDR3 size: 17 residues. CDR1 and CDR2 from the germline V gene are ENHRY and SYGVKD.

This chain links TRBV25-1 with TRBJ1-1; lacking DNA, the TRBD1 call made by TCRdb goes unchecked. The CDR3 has 15 amino acids. Per germline, CDR1 MGHDK and CDR2 SYGVNS. The CDR3 loop reads CASSEFGQAVAEAFF.

The gene calls are TRBV12-3 or TRBV12-4 and TRBJ2-1; TCRdb lists TRBD2, though no DNA is available to test this call. The CDR3 is made up of 14 amino acids. The CDR3 loop reads CASSFGLAVNEQFF.

The V call is TRBV5-1, the J call TRBJ2-3; the D gene TCRdb calls, TRBD1, cannot be checked with no DNA. The CDR3 is made up of 16 amino acids. In germline, CDR1 is SGHRS, CDR2 YFSETQ. The CDR3 reads CASSLAWDGGGDTQYF.